This passage covers 10 T cell receptor beta chains from one sample sequenced in a study of molecular identifiers for immune sequencing clone quantification. TCRdb re-called the PCR reads with MiXCR, one entry per CDR3 protein. The sample shows roughly 300,000 distinct CDR3 sequences, roughly a quarter of them seen only once. The source material was naive CD8+ T cells from blood, with Jurkat cell RNA spiked in. Subset of the sample: FACS-sorted CD8+CD4-CCR7+CD45RA+ naive T cells. These receptors all come from a human donor in good health. Some libraries in this study had Jurkat cell RNA spiked in.

This clonotype was detected ten times or more. The V and J genes are TRBV7-9 and TRBJ1-1, with D possibly being TRBD1 (6 bases). The germline gives CDR1 SEHNR, CDR2 FQNEAQ (reference sequence). The CDR3 length is 13 residues. V lost 5 bases to trimming and J lost 8 bases, with 15 bases between them. In DNA form, the CDR3 reads TGTGCCAGCAGCAGATCCGGGACACTAGAAGCTTTCTTT. It codes for CASSRSGTLEAFF. Looking up the rest from reference TRBV7-9 and TRBJ1-1 gives the full variable domain: DTGVSQNPRHKITKRGQNVTFRCDPISEHNRLYWYRQTLGQGPEFLTYFQNEAQLEKSRLLSDRFSAERPKGSFSTLEIQRTEQGDSAMYLCASSRSGTLEAFFGQGTRLTVV.

This clonotype was recorded many times. The J gene is TRBJ2-5, the V gene TRBV6-5, with 9 bases fitting TRBD2. Germline V gene sequence: CDR1 MNHEY, CDR2 SVGAGI. The CDR3 is 15 residues long. V shed 7 bases, J shed 4 bases, and the junction held 10 bases outside the gene matches. The chain's CDR3 is CASTSGGFPGETQYF. CDR3 nucleotides: TGTGCCAGCACGAGCGGGGGGTTCCCCGGAGAGACCCAGTACTTC.

V usage is TRBV5-1 and J usage is TRBJ2-3, with TRBD1 matching over 7 bases. Germline values: CDR1 SGHRS, CDR2 YFSETQ. The CDR3 has 15 residues. V gave up 3 bases and J gave up 0 bases; unmatched junction bases: 4. CDR3 region: CASSSDRASTDTQYF. CDR3 nucleotides: TGCGCCAGCAGCTCTGACAGGGCTAGCACAGATACGCAGTATTTT.

This sequence joins TRBV10-3 and TRBJ2-5; possibly TRBD1 or TRBD2 for D (5 bases each). This CDR3 has 14 amino acids. Between the trimmed V and J ends, which lost 0 bases and 7 bases, there was a span of 12 bases. Germline assignment: CDR1 ENHRY and CDR2 SYGVKD. CDR3 nucleotides: TGTGCCATCAGTGAGTCGAACGGGGACGCGACCCAGTACTTC. Protein: CAISESNGDATQYF.

The rearrangement uses TRBV5-4 and TRBJ2-6; D call uncertain. There are 16 residues in the CDR3. V lost 4 bases and J lost 4, with 15 bases in between. Germline CDR1 is SGHNT and CDR2 is YYREEE (reference sequence). CDR3 residues: CASSRSPKGGANVLTF. The CDR3 nucleotides are TGTGCCAGCAGCCGAAGTCCCAAAGGGGGGGCCAACGTCCTGACTTTC.

Concerning this clonotype: A junction boundary mismatches the germline segment, possibly from a read error. The chain couples TRBV27 to TRBJ2-1; 13 bases are a match to TRBD2. Germline V CDR1 and CDR2: MNHEY, SMNVEV (reference sequence). The CDR3 sequence is 15 residues long. The CDR3 region is CASTLAGGLYNGQFF. In nucleotides, the CDR3 is TGTGCCAGCACACTAGCGGGGGGGCTCTACAATGGGCAGTTCTTC.

This clonotype was recorded many times. The rearrangement links TRBV7-9 to TRBJ2-3, with D possibly being TRBD1 or TRBD2 (5 bases each). Germline lookup yields CDR1 SEHNR and CDR2 FQNEAQ (reference sequence). The CDR3 has 16 amino acids. Trimming took off 2 bases at V and 1 base at J, with 13 bases between the two ends. The CDR3 sequence is CASSLTREFGTDTQYF. DNA for the CDR3: TGTGCCAGCAGCTTAACCAGGGAGTTCGGCACAGATACGCAGTATTTT.

This sequence joins TRBV20-1 and TRBJ2-7; D perhaps matches TRBD1 (6 bases). The germline V gene encodes CDR1 DFQATT and CDR2 SNEGSKA (reference sequence). V gave up 0 bases and J gave up 6 bases, with 21 bases separating them. This CDR3 is built from 16 residues. In DNA, the CDR3 is TGCAGTGCTAGAGATCTAGAGGACAGTCGGTACCGCGAGCAGTACTTC. It is translated as CSARDLEDSRYREQYF.

Regarding this clonotype: An end of the junction differs from the germline gene, which may be a read error. The chain links TRBV20-1 to TRBJ2-7; possibly TRBD1 for D (6 bases). The CDR3 totals 14 residues. Germline V gene lookup returns CDR1 DFQATT and CDR2 SNEGSKA (reference sequence). The CDR3 bases are TGCGGTGCTTTAGGACAGCTAAGCTCCTACGAGCAGTACTTC. Its translation is CGALGQLSSYEQYF.

This clonotype occurred a few times. One base away lies a much larger clone, so this may be a sequencing read error. The chain is built from TRBV4-3 and TRBJ2-7; 7 nucleotides agree with TRBD1. Germline trimming cut 0 bases from V and 1 base from J; bases unmatched to any gene: 0. Germline CDR1 and CDR2: LGHNA and YSLEER. The CDR3 consists of 14 residues. DNA for the CDR3: TGCGCCAGCAGCCAAGAACAGGGGTCCTACGAGCAGTACTTC. Encoded protein: CASSQEQGSYEQYF.